This TCR beta chain was profiled in a study of blood T cell repertoires in COVID-19 (dated by TCRdb to about 2020). Notes on the research overall: Samples covering the acute and convalescent phases of COVID-19 were provided by collaborators in the United States, Italy and Spain. The prospective study material was composed of cDNA or gDNA derived from T cells, B-cell-depleted T cells, or PBMCs. Subjects who had been exposed to COVID-19, were actively infected with it, or had recovered from it provided the deeply sampled blood TCRbeta repertoires that made up the dataset. The repertoires were released in a freely available public database meant as a resource for research on the immune response to SARS-CoV-2. Samples were obtained from the ongoing ImmuneRACE study (first 160 participants) and from approximately 1,200 subjects provided by 6 global collaborators. Nearly every sample came with metadata listing a de-identified subject ID, COVID-19 status, age in years and sex. Where available, HLA class I and class II types were obtained from metadata supplied by the sample provider rather than from assay-based typing.

The collaborating institutions used their own protocols to collect whole blood in K2EDTA tubes. For TCRbeta analysis, collaborators shipped samples in one of three forms: frozen whole blood, isolated PBMCs, or DNA extracted from either of those sample types. Comment on this clone: Its antigen is not yet known. No much larger clone exists at a distance of one base, and base qualities are not known.

What the study reported, not specific to this receptor: How much clinical and demographic metadata was included differed by source and by participant, and the metadata was provided uncurated.

TCRbeta CDR3 regions were amplified from genomic DNA using the immunoSEQ Assay, a bias-controlled multiplex PCR. The authors' analysis ran thus. The number of nucleated cells in each sample was estimated by amplification of reference gene primers within the assay. Sequence reads were collapsed and filtered to measure the absolute abundance of every unique TCRbeta CDR3 rearrangement. For each sample, productive Simpson clonality was calculated as the square root of Simpson's diversity index across productive rearrangements. The immuneACCESS repertoire file appears here via TCRdb, limited to in-frame rearrangements. These files lack a portion of the clones; in checked studies, under half of the deficit traces to unresolved V genes, and the cause of the others is not known. That table gives V, J and clone size, and the DNA gave D and trimming. The table for this sample lists 200,000 or so clones; 80% to 85% of them were counted only once. The top ten clones comprise around 2% of the sample.

Sequences SGHVS (CDR1) and FQNEAQ (CDR2) are obtained from the germline V gene. V lost 1 base and J lost 6 bases; the stretch between them is 15 bases long. The CDR3 numbers 15 residues from cysteine through phenylalanine. Only the CDR3 part of the read is kept: 45 bases, read in frame from the first base. The sample consisted of peripheral blood. The receptor's source is a woman aged 55-70 years with acute or convalescent COVID-19. The receptor chain draws on TRBV7-8 and TRBJ1-2; tentative D gene TRBD1, with 6 bases matching. The sequence in DNA is TGTGCCAGCAGCTTAGATTTTGGACAGCTCCATGGCTACACCTTC. Protein translation: CASSLDFGQLHGYTF.